The rows below give T cell receptor beta chains drawn from one sample of a study of Tregs in tolerant kidney transplant recipients. TCRdb's table, derived via immunoSEQ multiplex PCR, lists solely in-frame clones and lacks some. The sample yields some 80,000 clones, 98% seen once. This specimen was CD4+ T cells from blood, taken before the transplant. These receptors came from a human donor who received a combined kidney and bone marrow transplant. Both conserved end residues are part of each CDR3. Fields, in order: V gene, J gene, clone size, D gene, CDR3 DNA, CDR3 protein. A D gene is named only where the DNA matches it firmly. Clone size is stated in some rows and not others, as once, few, many or a class when expanded.

>TRBV28|TRBJ2-7|.|.
TGTGCCAGCAGCACGCCGGGGTTGTACGAGCAGTACTTC
CASSTPGLYEQYF
>TRBV5-6|TRBJ2-6|.|.
TGTGCCAGCAGCTTTCACCTTGCCGGTAACTCTGGGGCCAACGTCCTGACTTTC
CASSFHLAGNSGANVLTF
>TRBV6-1|TRBJ1-1|.|.
TGTGCCAGCAGTGAAGCGCTAGTCACTGAAGCTTTCTTT
CASSEALVTEAFF
>TRBV5-4|TRBJ2-7|.|TRBD2
TGTGCCAGCAGCTTGAGCGGGGCCTTTTACGAGCAGTACTTC
CASSLSGAFYEQYF
>TRBV28|TRBJ2-7|.|TRBD1
TGTGCCAGCAGGAGGGGACAGGGGCTATACGAGCAGTACTTC
CASRRGQGLYEQYF
>TRBV5-1|TRBJ2-3|.|TRBD1
TGCGCCAGCAACCAGGACAGGGCATGGAATACGCAGTATTTT
CASNQDRAWNTQYF
>TRBV9|TRBJ1-1|.|.
TGTGCCAGCAGCGTAGTGGCCAGTGTGGCTGAAGCTTTCTTT
CASSVVASVAEAFF
>TRBV10-3|TRBJ2-7|.|TRBD1
TGTGCCACCGAGGGACAGGCAGGGGGCGAGCAGTACTTC
CATEGQAGGEQYF
>TRBV5-6|TRBJ2-7|.|TRBD1
TGTGCCAGCAGCTATCGGGGACAGGGTCGCTCCTACGAGCAGTACTTC
CASSYRGQGRSYEQYF
>TRBV7-9|TRBJ1-6|.|.
TGTGCCAGCAGCTTAGAGGGGGTCGAGTATTCACCCCTCCACTTT
CASSLEGVEYSPLHF
>TRBV5-5|TRBJ2-1|.|TRBD2
TGTGCCAGCAGCCCAACTAGCGAGTTCTACAATGAGCAGTTCTTC
CASSPTSEFYNEQFF
>TRBV5-1|TRBJ2-7|.|.
TGCGCCAGCAGCTTAGGAAGTCTATCGGGAGAAAACGAGCAGTACTTC
CASSLGSLSGENEQYF
>TRBV25-1|TRBJ1-4|once|TRBD1
TGTGCCAGCAGAAAGGCGGACAGGGGGCATGAAAAACTGTTTTTT
CASRKADRGHEKLFF
>TRBV9|TRBJ1-5|.|.
TGTGCCAGCAGCGCCACCGGGACACCTCTTTCCCCCCAGCATTTT
CASSATGTPLSPQHF
>TRBV30|TRBJ1-1|.|.
TGTGCCTGGAGTGTATCAGGGTGGACGACTGAAGCTTTCTTT
CAWSVSGWTTEAFF
>TRBV4-1|TRBJ2-3|.|.
TGCGCCAGCAGCCAAGATGCTCCCCGGGCAGATACGCAGTATTTT
CASSQDAPRADTQYF
>TRBV19|TRBJ2-2|.|TRBD2
TGTGCCAGTAGCACAGGACTAGCGGAGAACACCGGGGAGCTGTTTTTT
CASSTGLAENTGELFF
>TRBV30|TRBJ1-1|.|.
TGTGCCTGGATGAGGGACATAGAGGACACTGAAGCTTTCTTT
CAWMRDIEDTEAFF
>TRBV6-5|TRBJ1-2|.|TRBD1
TGTGCCAGCAGCCGGGACAGGGGGTACTATGGCTACACCTTC
CASSRDRGYYGYTF
>TRBV19|TRBJ1-2|.|TRBD1
TGTGCCAGTAGTGCAACCGGGACAGGGGAAAAAAGAGCTAACTATGGCTACACCTTC
CASSATGTGEKRANYGYTF
>TRBV6-1|TRBJ2-1|.|.
TGTGCCAGCAGTGACCCGGGACTGACCTACAATGAGCAGTTCTTC
CASSDPGLTYNEQFF
>TRBV5-1|TRBJ1-1|.|TRBD1
TGCGCCAGCAGCCCGACAGGGGACCCCTTGAACACTGAAGCTTTCTTT
CASSPTGDPLNTEAFF
>TRBV5-6|TRBJ1-6|.|TRBD1
TGTGCCAGCAGCTTACGGACAGGGAAGAATTCACCCCTCCACTTT
CASSLRTGKNSPLHF
>TRBV5-1|TRBJ2-2|.|TRBD1
TGCGCCAGCAGCCGGGGGACAGGGGGTTATACCGGGGAGCTGTTTTTT
CASSRGTGGYTGELFF
>TRBV7-7|TRBJ2-5|.|TRBD1
TGTGCCAGCAGCGAGGACAGGGGAGGGGAGACCCAGTACTTC
CASSEDRGGETQYF
>TRBV15|TRBJ1-4|.|TRBD1
TGTGCCACCAGCACCCTACAGGGGCGAAATGAAAAACTGTTTTTT
CATSTLQGRNEKLFF
>TRBV5-4|TRBJ1-3|.|.
TGTGCCAGCAGCTTCGGGGGGCGGGGATCCGGAAACACCATATATTTT
CASSFGGRGSGNTIYF
>TRBV6-5|TRBJ1-2|.|.
TGTGCCAGCAAGGGGCAGAGAGGATCCCTGGATGGCTACACCTTC
CASKGQRGSLDGYTF
>TRBV19|TRBJ1-2|.|.
TGTGCCAGTAGCTTATCCGGGACACTTAACTATGGCTACACCTTC
CASSLSGTLNYGYTF
>TRBV10-3|TRBJ1-2|.|TRBD1
TGTGCCATCAGTGCCGACAGGGGGTACTTCGATGGCTACACCTTC
CAISADRGYFDGYTF
>TRBV9|TRBJ2-3|.|.
TGTGCCAGCAGCGGCGACATAGTAGGCACAGATACGCAGTATTTT
CASSGDIVGTDTQYF
>TRBV7-9|TRBJ2-2|.|.
TGTGCCAGCAGCCCCCGGGTTCTTAACACCGGGGAGCTGTTTTTT
CASSPRVLNTGELFF
>TRBV7-3|TRBJ2-3|.|.
TGTGCCAGCAGCTTCTCGGGGGGCGGCACAGATACGCAGTATTTT
CASSFSGGGTDTQYF
>TRBV19|TRBJ2-1|.|.
TGTGCCAGTAGTATCCGGACAGCGAACAATGAGCAGTTCTTC
CASSIRTANNEQFF
>TRBV9|TRBJ2-3|.|.
TGTGCCAGCAGCGTAGCCAGGGTCGCAGATACGCAGTATTTT
CASSVARVADTQYF
>TRBV7-4|TRBJ2-4|.|TRBD2
TGTGCCAGCAGCCACCCTAAGACTAGCGGTCTAGCCAAAAACATTCAGTACTTC
CASSHPKTSGLAKNIQYF
>TRBV7-2|TRBJ2-5|.|TRBD1
TGTGCCAGCAGCTTAGAAACGGACAGGGTGAGAGAGACCCAGTACTTC
CASSLETDRVRETQYF
>TRBV27|TRBJ1-6|.|.
TGTGCCAGCAGTTTCCGACAGACCTATAATTCACCCCTCCACTTT
CASSFRQTYNSPLHF
>TRBV5-1|TRBJ2-3|.|TRBD2
TGCGCCAGCGGGACTAGCGGGAGTTTCTCAGATACGCAGTATTTT
CASGTSGSFSDTQYF
>TRBV7-2|TRBJ1-3|.|TRBD1
TGTGCCAGCAGCTTCCAGGGGGCGGACAGAAACACCATATATTTT
CASSFQGADRNTIYF